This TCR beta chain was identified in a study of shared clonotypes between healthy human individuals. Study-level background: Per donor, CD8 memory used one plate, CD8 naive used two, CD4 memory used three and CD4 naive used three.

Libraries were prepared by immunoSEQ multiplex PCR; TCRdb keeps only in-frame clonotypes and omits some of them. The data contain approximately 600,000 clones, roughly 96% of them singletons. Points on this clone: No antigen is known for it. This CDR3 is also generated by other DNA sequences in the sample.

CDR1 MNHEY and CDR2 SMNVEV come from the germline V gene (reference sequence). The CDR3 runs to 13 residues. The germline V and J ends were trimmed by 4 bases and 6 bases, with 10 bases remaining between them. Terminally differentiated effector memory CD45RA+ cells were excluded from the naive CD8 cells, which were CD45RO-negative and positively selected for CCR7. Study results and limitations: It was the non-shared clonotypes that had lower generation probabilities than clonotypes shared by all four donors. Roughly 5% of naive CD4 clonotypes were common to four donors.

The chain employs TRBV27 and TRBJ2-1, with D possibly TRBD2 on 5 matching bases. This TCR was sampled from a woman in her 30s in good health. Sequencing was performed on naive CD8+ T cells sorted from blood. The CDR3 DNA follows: TGTGCCAGCAGTTATGATCGGGGCAATGAGCAGTTCTTC. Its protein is CASSYDRGNEQFF.